These T cell receptor beta chains were read from a single sample in a study of blood T cell repertoires in COVID-19. Assay: immunoSEQ multiplex PCR; the TCRdb copy retains only in-frame clones and omits some. In the table there are roughly 150,000 clones, 75% to 85% of which are singletons. Sequenced input: PBMCs or T cells enriched from blood (not recorded which). Receptors originate from a man aged 40-49 years who had recovered from COVID-19. Both conserved end residues are part of each CDR3. Each record gives: J gene, clone size, D gene, V gene, CDR3 protein, CDR3 DNA. The D gene is left open where the match is weak. A row's size may be missing; if present it is once, few, many or a size class.

j_call: TRBJ2-1; clone_size: NA; d_call: TRBD2; v_call: TRBV29-1; cdr3_aa: CSVREPTGGNEQFF; cdr3_nt: TGCAGCGTGCGTGAGCCGACGGGAGGGAATGAGCAGTTCTTC
j_call: TRBJ1-1; clone_size: NA; d_call: NA; v_call: TRBV2; cdr3_aa: CASSASYTKAFF; cdr3_nt: TGTGCCAGCAGTGCATCCTATACCAAAGCTTTCTTT
j_call: TRBJ1-2; clone_size: NA; d_call: NA; v_call: TRBV7-8; cdr3_aa: CASSLEGPRGYGYTF; cdr3_nt: TGTGCCAGCAGCTTAGAAGGTCCACGGGGGTATGGCTACACCTTC
j_call: TRBJ2-1; clone_size: NA; d_call: TRBD2; v_call: TRBV7-3; cdr3_aa: CASSSSSGGAVYNEQFF; cdr3_nt: TGTGCCAGCAGCTCATCTAGCGGGGGGGCCGTATACAATGAGCAGTTCTTC
j_call: TRBJ1-2; clone_size: NA; d_call: NA; v_call: TRBV27; cdr3_aa: CASSSRQVGSYGYTF; cdr3_nt: TGTGCCAGCAGTTCGCGACAGGTCGGGTCGTATGGCTACACCTTC
j_call: TRBJ1-5; clone_size: NA; d_call: NA; v_call: TRBV30; cdr3_aa: CAWSVANQPQHF; cdr3_nt: TGTGCCTGGAGCGTAGCAAATCAGCCCCAGCATTTT
j_call: TRBJ2-5; clone_size: NA; d_call: NA; v_call: TRBV6-5; cdr3_aa: CASSTLQEGTQYF; cdr3_nt: TGTGCCAGCAGTACCTTACAGGAGGGGACCCAGTACTTC
j_call: TRBJ2-5; clone_size: NA; d_call: NA; v_call: TRBV7-6; cdr3_aa: CASRGPGLQETQYF; cdr3_nt: TGTGCCAGCAGAGGTCCAGGGTTACAAGAGACCCAGTACTTC
j_call: TRBJ1-1; clone_size: NA; d_call: NA; v_call: TRBV6-4; cdr3_aa: CASSPDSTVIRAFF; cdr3_nt: TGTGCCAGCAGTCCGGACAGTACGGTAATTCGAGCTTTCTTT
j_call: TRBJ1-5; clone_size: NA; d_call: TRBD1; v_call: TRBV5-5; cdr3_aa: CASSLGSTGNQPQHF; cdr3_nt: TGTGCCAGCAGCTTGGGTTCGACAGGGAATCAGCCCCAGCATTTT
j_call: TRBJ1-1; clone_size: NA; d_call: TRBD1; v_call: TRBV5-4; cdr3_aa: CASSYGQGMNTEAFF; cdr3_nt: TGTGCCAGCAGCTATGGACAGGGGATGAACACTGAAGCTTTCTTT
j_call: TRBJ1-6; clone_size: once; d_call: NA; v_call: TRBV4-1; cdr3_aa: CASSQEPLSSYNSPLHF; cdr3_nt: TGCGCCAGCAGCCAAGAGCCCCTGAGCTCCTATAATTCACCCCTCCACTTT
j_call: TRBJ1-4; clone_size: few; d_call: NA; v_call: TRBV9; cdr3_aa: CASSTRTDGGEKLFF; cdr3_nt: TGTGCCAGCAGCACCCGGACAGATGGGGGTGAAAAACTGTTTTTT
j_call: TRBJ2-3; clone_size: NA; d_call: TRBD1; v_call: TRBV6-5; cdr3_aa: CASRRGRTDTQYF; cdr3_nt: TGTGCCAGCAGGAGGGGGCGGACAGATACGCAGTATTTT
j_call: TRBJ2-7; clone_size: NA; d_call: NA; v_call: TRBV28; cdr3_aa: CASTNNRQGGYEQYF; cdr3_nt: TGTGCCAGCACCAATAACCGGCAGGGCGGATACGAGCAGTACTTC
j_call: TRBJ2-7; clone_size: NA; d_call: TRBD1; v_call: TRBV28; cdr3_aa: CASSLPGTGSYEQYF; cdr3_nt: TGTGCCAGCAGTTTACCCGGGACAGGGAGCTACGAGCAGTACTTC
j_call: TRBJ2-5; clone_size: NA; d_call: TRBD1; v_call: TRBV11-2; cdr3_aa: CASANPGGTETQYF; cdr3_nt: TGTGCCAGCGCCAACCCAGGGGGAACTGAGACCCAGTACTTC
j_call: TRBJ2-5; clone_size: few; d_call: NA; v_call: TRBV13; cdr3_aa: CASSFGGLETQYF; cdr3_nt: TGTGCCAGCAGCTTTGGGGGCCTGGAGACCCAGTACTTC
j_call: TRBJ1-3; clone_size: few; d_call: NA; v_call: TRBV6-6; cdr3_aa: CASSYRGTNSGNTIYF; cdr3_nt: TGTGCCAGCAGTTACAGGGGTACAAACTCTGGAAACACCATATATTTT
j_call: TRBJ2-2; clone_size: NA; d_call: NA; v_call: TRBV9; cdr3_aa: CASSAGLRVSAGELFF; cdr3_nt: TGTGCCAGCAGCGCTGGTTTGAGGGTCTCGGCCGGGGAGCTGTTTTTT
j_call: TRBJ1-2; clone_size: few; d_call: TRBD1; v_call: TRBV6-6; cdr3_aa: CASSWFRTGNYGYTF; cdr3_nt: TGTGCCAGCAGTTGGTTCCGGACAGGGAACTATGGCTACACCTTC
j_call: TRBJ2-1; clone_size: NA; d_call: NA; v_call: TRBV2; cdr3_aa: CATTVQPGNEQFF; cdr3_nt: TGTGCCACTACGGTCCAGCCGGGTAATGAGCAGTTCTTC
j_call: TRBJ2-5; clone_size: NA; d_call: TRBD1; v_call: TRBV9; cdr3_aa: CASSPRQGPETQYF; cdr3_nt: TGTGCCAGCAGCCCCCGACAGGGGCCGGAGACCCAGTACTTC
j_call: TRBJ2-1; clone_size: NA; d_call: TRBD1; v_call: TRBV5-6; cdr3_aa: CASSSVGQGMDEQFF; cdr3_nt: TGTGCCAGCAGCTCGGTGGGACAGGGGATGGATGAGCAGTTCTTC
j_call: TRBJ2-5; clone_size: NA; d_call: NA; v_call: TRBV20-1; cdr3_aa: CSASPGTVQETQYF; cdr3_nt: TGCAGTGCTAGTCCGGGGACTGTCCAAGAGACCCAGTACTTC
j_call: TRBJ2-7; clone_size: NA; d_call: NA; v_call: TRBV11-3; cdr3_aa: CASSRAGYEQYF; cdr3_nt: TGTGCCAGCAGCCGAGCGGGCTACGAGCAGTACTTC
j_call: TRBJ2-5; clone_size: NA; d_call: TRBD2; v_call: TRBV7-9; cdr3_aa: CASSLPLGGGAGLETQYF; cdr3_nt: TGTGCCAGCAGCTTACCCCTCGGCGGGGGGGCGGGGTTAGAGACCCAGTACTTC
j_call: TRBJ1-1; clone_size: few; d_call: NA; v_call: TRBV10-2; cdr3_aa: CASSRTVMNTEAFF; cdr3_nt: TGCGCCAGCAGCAGGACAGTAATGAACACTGAAGCTTTCTTT
j_call: TRBJ2-5; clone_size: NA; d_call: TRBD1; v_call: TRBV5-1; cdr3_aa: CASRLGQGIDTETQYF; cdr3_nt: TGCGCCTCAAGGCTGGGACAGGGGATAGATACGGAGACCCAGTACTTC
j_call: TRBJ1-3; clone_size: NA; d_call: TRBD1; v_call: TRBV6-5; cdr3_aa: CASSTDRLSGNTIYF; cdr3_nt: TGTGCCAGCAGTACGGACAGGCTCTCTGGAAACACCATATATTTT
j_call: TRBJ2-5; clone_size: few; d_call: TRBD1; v_call: TRBV24-1; cdr3_aa: CATSKRGGAGETQYF; cdr3_nt: TGTGCCACCAGTAAGAGAGGGGGCGCGGGAGAGACCCAGTACTTC
j_call: TRBJ2-2; clone_size: NA; d_call: TRBD1; v_call: TRBV2; cdr3_aa: CASSVQGSPVTGELFF; cdr3_nt: TGTGCCAGCAGTGTACAGGGGTCCCCAGTCACCGGGGAGCTGTTTTTT
j_call: TRBJ1-2; clone_size: NA; d_call: TRBD1; v_call: TRBV5-1; cdr3_aa: CASSPRTGGYYGYTF; cdr3_nt: TGCGCCAGCAGCCCAAGGACAGGGGGCTACTATGGCTACACCTTC
j_call: TRBJ1-1; clone_size: few; d_call: NA; v_call: TRBV24-1; cdr3_aa: CATSDPDTEAFF; cdr3_nt: TGTGCCACCAGTGACCCGGACACTGAAGCTTTCTTT
j_call: TRBJ2-2; clone_size: NA; d_call: NA; v_call: TRBV2; cdr3_aa: CASSPTNTGELFF; cdr3_nt: TGTGCCAGCAGCCCCACTAACACCGGGGAGCTGTTTTTT
j_call: TRBJ2-2; clone_size: NA; d_call: NA; v_call: TRBV29-1; cdr3_aa: CSVAPRGSPAIGELFF; cdr3_nt: TGCAGCGTTGCCCCTCGGGGGTCGCCGGCAATCGGGGAGCTGTTTTTT
j_call: TRBJ2-3; clone_size: few; d_call: TRBD1; v_call: TRBV19; cdr3_aa: CASTTGDSSTDTQYF; cdr3_nt: TGTGCCAGTACCACAGGGGATTCTAGCACAGATACGCAGTATTTT
j_call: TRBJ1-6; clone_size: NA; d_call: NA; v_call: TRBV12-3/TRBV12-4; cdr3_aa: CASSFTSSPLHF; cdr3_nt: TGTGCCAGCAGTTTCACATCTTCACCCCTCCACTTT
j_call: TRBJ2-7; clone_size: NA; d_call: NA; v_call: TRBV18; cdr3_aa: CASSLGVYSYEQYF; cdr3_nt: TGTGCCAGCTCACTCGGGGTTTACTCCTACGAGCAGTACTTC
j_call: TRBJ2-7; clone_size: NA; d_call: NA; v_call: TRBV18; cdr3_aa: CASSPPAREEQYF; cdr3_nt: TGTGCCAGCTCACCACCGGCCCGGGAGGAGCAGTACTTC
j_call: TRBJ2-5; clone_size: NA; d_call: TRBD2; v_call: TRBV25-1; cdr3_aa: CASSLSGGETQYF; cdr3_nt: TGTGCCAGCAGTCTCTCGGGAGGAGAGACCCAGTACTTC
j_call: TRBJ1-2; clone_size: NA; d_call: TRBD1; v_call: TRBV10-3; cdr3_aa: CAISEIITPGQGQHNYGYTF; cdr3_nt: TGTGCCATCAGTGAAATTATTACACCGGGACAGGGTCAGCATAACTATGGCTACACCTTC
j_call: TRBJ2-3; clone_size: NA; d_call: TRBD2; v_call: TRBV27; cdr3_aa: CASSLAGGPSDTQYF; cdr3_nt: TGTGCCAGCAGTCTAGCGGGGGGGCCGTCAGATACGCAGTATTTT
j_call: TRBJ1-5; clone_size: NA; d_call: NA; v_call: TRBV5-1; cdr3_aa: CASSLALGSQPQHF; cdr3_nt: TGCGCCAGCAGCTTGGCACTGGGGAGCCAGCCCCAGCATTTT
j_call: TRBJ1-6; clone_size: once; d_call: TRBD1; v_call: TRBV3-1/TRBV3-2; cdr3_aa: CASSHRGDGSPLHF; cdr3_nt: TGTGCCAGCAGTCACAGGGGGGATGGTTCACCCCTCCACTTT
j_call: TRBJ2-7; clone_size: many; d_call: TRBD2; v_call: TRBV7-3; cdr3_aa: CASSLRGSGGSHEQYF; cdr3_nt: TGTGCCAGCAGCTTAAGGGGTAGCGGGGGTTCCCACGAGCAGTACTTC
j_call: TRBJ1-4; clone_size: NA; d_call: NA; v_call: TRBV2; cdr3_aa: CASIEDEKLFF; cdr3_nt: TGTGCCAGCATAGAGGATGAAAAACTGTTTTTT